The 29 T cell receptor beta chains below were found in one sample sequenced in a study of human T cells and chemical hapten exposure. Time point reported: patch test 3, about 24 weeks after DPC sensitization. Treatment indicated: therapeutic diphenylcyclopropenone sensitization with weekly scalp DPC. One entry per CDR3 protein, called by TCRdb with MiXCR from the RACE reads. The sample lists about 90,000 distinct CDR3 sequences, 11% seen once, with 1% to 1.2% in the top ten. The source was whole blood, collected in connection with sensitization to the hapten diphenylcyclopropenone (DPC). Receptor source: a woman in her twenties or thirties with alopecia areata. Some clones in this sample may be carry-over from other donors' samples.

This clonotype was seen ten or more times. This chain joins TRBV4-2 and TRBJ1-1, with D hard to call. Germline-derived CDR1 and CDR2 are LGHNA and YNFKEQ. Trimming removed 1 base from V and 1 base from J, with 10 bases in between. CDR3 length equals 15 residues. The CDR3 coding sequence is TGTGCCAGCAGCCAAGGGGTGGCGGCGAACACTGAAGCTTTCTTT. Translating it yields CASSQGVAANTEAFF.

This clonotype was counted at least ten times. The chain carries TRBV28 and TRBJ2-5; no clear D gene. This CDR3 region has 9 residues. V dropped 9 bases and J dropped 7 bases, with 6 bases sitting between them. Germline V CDR1 and CDR2: MDHEN, SYDVKM. The CDR3 here is CASGLTQYF. Here the CDR3 DNA reads TGTGCCAGTGGCCTGACCCAGTACTTC.

This clonotype came up many times. V usage is TRBV28 and J usage is TRBJ2-1; no firm D call. The CDR3 is made up of 12 amino acids. Germline V lookup: CDR1 MDHEN, CDR2 SYDVKM. Trimming removed 10 bases at V and 6 bases at J, with 13 bases between. The CDR3 spells CATTGPSNEQFF. The CDR3 nucleotides read TGTGCCACCACCGGGCCCAGCAATGAGCAGTTCTTC.

The chain links TRBV12-3 or TRBV12-4 to TRBJ2-1; D gene unclear. This CDR3 contains 13 residues. V lost 3 bases, J lost 5 bases, and 8 bases lay in between. The CDR3, as DNA: TGTGCCAGCAGTTTGGTCCTCAACAATGAGCAGTTCTTC. Its protein product is CASSLVLNNEQFF.

This clonotype was counted only a few times. The V gene is TRBV10-3, the J gene TRBJ2-3; D is uncertain. With 2 bases removed from V and 9 bases from J, the gap between germline ends came to 9 bases. Germline assignment: CDR1 ENHRY and CDR2 SYGVKD. The CDR3 sequence is 12 residues long. Written as DNA, the CDR3 is TGTGCCATCAGTGAGGGGTTTTGGACGCAGTATTTT. This translates into CAISEGFWTQYF.

This clonotype has ten or more counts. The chain joins TRBV21-1 to TRBJ2-5; no DNA check was done on the table's D call, TRBD1. TRBV21-1 is recorded as a pseudogene. The CDR3 covers 15 residues. The CDR3 region is CANLGRTGKLETQYF. DNA for the CDR3: TGTGCCAACCTAGGCCGGACAGGGAAGTTAGAGACCCAGTACTTC.

This clonotype occurred many times. The V call is TRBV5-1, the J call TRBJ2-6; D not certain. CDR1 is SGHRS and CDR2 is YFSETQ in the germline V gene. Trimming removed 4 bases from V and 1 base from J, with 6 bases in between. The length of the CDR3 is 14 residues. CDR3: CASSHLSGANVLTF. The CDR3 coding sequence is TGCGCCAGCAGCCACCTTTCTGGGGCCAACGTCCTGACTTTC.

The chain links TRBV5-1 to TRBJ1-3; D perhaps matches TRBD1 (5 bases). Germline loops: CDR1 SGHRS, CDR2 YFSETQ. V lost 4 bases and J 6 bases, leaving 11 bases between the germline ends. The CDR3 runs to 13 residues. CDR3 sequence: CASSVDIANTIYF. The CDR3 DNA follows: TGCGCCAGCAGCGTGGACATTGCAAACACCATATATTTT.

This clonotype was detected many times. At one of its ends the junction is not consistent with the germline gene, which may arise from a read error. The rearrangement links TRBV29-1 to TRBJ1-2, with 8 positions matching TRBD1. The CDR3 covers 14 residues. The V gene's germline CDR1 is SQVTM and CDR2 ANQGSEA. Here the CDR3 reads CSVEGQAVAGGHTF. The CDR3 bases are TGCAGCGTTGAGGGACAGGCCGTTGCCGGTGGCCACACCTTC.

The V gene is TRBV11-2, the J gene TRBJ2-7; TRBD1 matches at 7 bases. CDR1 and CDR2 (germline): SGHAT, FQNNGV. The CDR3 is made up of 14 amino acids. Unmatched junction bases numbered 8, after V lost 4 bases and J lost 5 bases. The CDR3, as DNA: TGTGCCAGCAGCTCCACAGGGGCAGGGGACGAGCAGTACTTC. Translation: CASSSTGAGDEQYF.

This clonotype was counted once. A much bigger clone sits one base away, suggesting this may be a read error. CDR3 bases: TGTGCCAGCAGTCACAGACAGAAAACTAGCACAGATATGCAGTATTTT. It specifies CASSHRQKTSTDMQYF. V and J are TRBV6-5 and TRBJ2-3; D perhaps matches TRBD2 (6 bases). Germline lookup yields CDR1 MNHEY and CDR2 SVGAGI. The CDR3 has 16 residues.

This clonotype turned up a few times. The CDR3 loop reads CASSYNRDQPQHF. Written as DNA, the CDR3 is TGTGCCAGCAGTTACAACAGGGATCAGCCCCAGCATTTT. V gene TRBV28 combines with J gene TRBJ1-5; tentatively, D is TRBD1 (6 bases). CDR3 length: 13 residues. Germline CDR1 is MDHEN and CDR2 is SYDVKM. V gave up 4 bases and J gave up 5 bases, with 9 bases separating them.

Worth noting for this clonotype: Germline and junction disagree at one end, which may indicate a read error. The chain employs TRBV3-1 and TRBJ2-1; D is unresolved. Germline V lookup: CDR1 LGHDT, CDR2 YNNKEL (reference sequence). CDR3 length: 14 residues. CDR3 in DNA: TGTGCCAGCAGCCATGCTTTTGGACCCCCCGCATGGGTCTTC. Translating gives CASSHAFGPPAWVF.

The CDR3 spells CAWSWASGTYNEQFF. The CDR3 nucleotides read TGTGCCTGGAGTTGGGCTAGCGGGACCTACAATGAGCAGTTCTTC. The chain couples TRBV30 to TRBJ2-1; 9 positions agree with TRBD2. The CDR3 is 15 amino acids. Germline values: CDR1 GTSNPN, CDR2 SVGIG (reference sequence). J lost 2 bases, V lost 2 bases, and 4 bases had no gene match.

There are many counts of this clonotype. The V gene is TRBV6-5, the J gene TRBJ2-5; 8 nucleotides align to TRBD1. The germline V gene encodes CDR1 MNHEY and CDR2 SVGAGI. V lost 2 bases to trimming and J lost 5 bases; unmatched junction nucleotides: 4. The CDR3 is 14 amino acids. CDR3 coding DNA: TGTGCCAGCAGTTACCTGACAGGGGAGGAGACCCAGTACTTC. It codes for CASSYLTGEETQYF.

This clonotype was recorded at least ten times. The chain has TRBV6-4 and TRBJ2-2; possibly TRBD1 for D (5 bases). The CDR3 is 15 amino acids. V dropped 2 bases and J dropped 4 bases, with 11 bases sitting between them. The germline V gene encodes CDR1 MRHNA and CDR2 SNTAGT. The CDR3 nucleotides read TGTGCCAGCAGTGACGGGCAGGGCGGCACCGGGGAGCTGTTTTTT. Translating gives CASSDGQGGTGELFF.

The V call is TRBV2, the J call TRBJ2-7, with D perhaps TRBD1 (5 bases). Per germline, CDR1 SNHLY and CDR2 FYNNEI. This CDR3 spans 13 amino acids. Trimming pared 3 bases from V and 3 bases from J, leaving 9 bases between. The CDR3 loop is CASSDWQGYEQYV. CDR3 DNA: TGTGCCAGCAGTGATTGGCAGGGCTACGAGCAGTACGTC.

This clonotype was detected a few times. This chain links TRBV14 with TRBJ1-2, with D perhaps TRBD1 (5 bases). The CDR3 sequence is 15 residues long. Trimming took 4 bases from V and 2 from J, leaving 14 bases between them. Per germline, CDR1 SGHDN and CDR2 FVKESK. The CDR3 loop is CASSPVGGWNYGYTF. In DNA, the CDR3 is TGTGCCAGCAGCCCAGTCGGGGGGTGGAACTATGGCTACACCTTC.

This clonotype has ten or more counts. The V call is TRBV5-1, the J call TRBJ2-3; 12 bases fit TRBD2. The CDR3 runs to 14 residues. The germline gives CDR1 SGHRS, CDR2 YFSETQ. With 4 bases clipped from V and 5 bases from J, the junction kept 2 bases outside the gene matches. This CDR3 is CASSPGLAGDTQYF. The DNA for the CDR3 is TGCGCCAGCAGCCCGGGACTAGCGGGAGATACGCAGTATTTT.

A remark on this clonotype: A much larger clonotype is one base distant, so this may be a read error. The chain couples TRBV19 to TRBJ2-3; TRBD2 matches at 9 bases. CDR3 length: 14 amino acids. Per the germline V gene, CDR1 is LNHDA and CDR2 is SQIVND (reference sequence). CDR3: CGSRLAGLTDTQYF. CDR3 nucleotide sequence: TGTGGCAGTCGTCTAGCGGGGCTCACAGATACGCAGTATTTT.

The table lists this clonotype with many counts. This chain connects TRBV28 to TRBJ2-5; possibly TRBD2 for D (5 bases). The CDR3 covers 13 residues. The ends were cut back, 3 bases at V and 5 bases at J, with 10 bases in the middle. The germline V gene has CDR1 MDHEN and CDR2 SYDVKM. Here the CDR3 reads CASSLRASETQYF. Written as DNA, the CDR3 is TGTGCCAGCAGTTTGCGGGCCTCTGAGACCCAGTACTTC.

The table lists this clonotype with many counts. The chain couples TRBV7-8 to TRBJ1-2, with D unclear. Germline values: CDR1 SGHVS, CDR2 FQNEAQ. The CDR3 extends over 10 amino acids. Between the trimmed V and J ends, which lost 0 bases and 14 bases, there was a span of 7 bases. The CDR3 coding sequence is TGTGCCAGCAGCTTAGCGGCGGTTACCTTC. The encoded protein is CASSLAAVTF.

V gene TRBV7-8 combines with J gene TRBJ2-5; TRBD2 aligns across 9 bases. CDR3 size: 16 residues. V lost 2 bases, J lost 1 base, and 5 bases stayed unmatched. In germline, CDR1 is SGHVS, CDR2 FQNEAQ. For the CDR3, the DNA is TGTGCCAGCAGCTTACGGACTAGCGACCGCCAAGAGACCCAGTACTTC. As protein: CASSLRTSDRQETQYF.

This clonotype was observed a handful of times. CDR3 region: CASSPPEGGEQYF. CDR3 coding DNA: TGTGCCAGCTCACCACCGGAGGGGGGCGAGCAGTACTTC. This chain links TRBV18 with TRBJ2-7; D is perhaps TRBD1 or TRBD2 (6 bases each). The germline V and J ends were trimmed by 0 bases and 6 bases, with 9 bases remaining between them. The CDR3 has 13 amino acids. The germline V gene has CDR1 KGHSH and CDR2 LQKENI.

This clonotype was counted many times. The chain is built from TRBV28 and TRBJ1-1; D ambiguous. V lost 5 bases and J 3 bases, leaving 10 bases between the germline ends. This CDR3 is 13 amino acids long. The germline V gene has CDR1 MDHEN and CDR2 SYDVKM. The CDR3 here is CASSHRGYTEAFF. CDR3 nucleotides: TGTGCCAGCAGTCACCGGGGATACACTGAAGCTTTCTTT.

This clonotype was observed a few times. The V and J genes are TRBV6-6 and TRBJ2-7; 9 bases fit TRBD1. Germline assignment: CDR1 MNHNY and CDR2 SVGAGI (reference sequence). The CDR3 has 15 residues. Trimming cost V 9 bases and J 6 bases; bases outside gene matches: 15. CDR3: CASQLRGDRVSEQYV. The CDR3 coding sequence is TGTGCCAGTCAACTCCGGGGGGACAGGGTCTCCGAGCAGTACGTC.

This clonotype occurred a few times. This chain joins TRBV7-9 and TRBJ1-5, with D perhaps TRBD1 (5 bases). Trimming removed 4 bases from V and 2 bases from J, with 9 bases in between. CDR1 and CDR2 from the germline V gene are SEHNR and FQNEAQ (reference sequence). This CDR3 contains 14 residues. The CDR3 protein is CASSSSTGNQPQHF. In DNA form, the CDR3 reads TGTGCCAGCAGCTCCTCGACAGGCAATCAGCCCCAGCATTTT.

This rearrangement joins TRBV29-1 to TRBJ2-1; D might be TRBD2 (5 bases). V was clipped by 6 bases and J by 12 bases, with 18 bases between them. The CDR3 has 12 residues. Germline CDR1 reads SQVTM; CDR2 reads ANQGSEA. DNA of the CDR3: TGCAGCGTGGAGGACCCGCCCGAGCGGCAGTTCTTC. This gives the protein CSVEDPPERQFF.

The table lists this clonotype with a few counts. The chain joins TRBV12-3 or TRBV12-4 to TRBJ1-5; weak D call: TRBD1 (6 bases). V was shortened by 5 bases and J by 3 bases, with 14 bases between the two germline ends. This CDR3 comprises 15 residues. As DNA, the CDR3 is TGTGCCAGCAGTCCCCATAGACAGGCCAATCAGCCCCAGCATTTT. Translating it yields CASSPHRQANQPQHF.